This section outlines one T cell receptor beta chain sequence together with its context. CDR3 length equals 14 residues. Germline V gene sequence: CDR1 SGHTA, CDR2 FQGTGA. The V segment lost 5 bases and the J segment 0 bases; nucleotides outside the gene matches: 0. The sample is drawn from a study of blood T cell repertoires in COVID-19. Study-wide context: Italy, Spain and the United States were the sources of the convalescent and acute COVID-19 samples. The cDNA or gDNA used as material had been derived from T cells, B-cell-depleted T cells, or PBMCs.

Authors' processing steps: Counts of nucleated cells, estimated from reference gene primer amplification, were obtained. The repertoire was sequenced with immunoSEQ multiplex PCR; TCRdb's copy has only in-frame clones and lacks some. V and J calls and clone size are as listed in that table; D and trimming were resolved from the DNA. The sample includes some 150,000 clones, approximately 87% seen only once; the top ten take about 2.5%. Sequenced sample: peripheral blood. The source of this sequence is a man in his forties or fifties with active COVID-19. This rearrangement joins TRBV7-3 to TRBJ2-2; 7 nucleotides align to TRBD2. Here the CDR3 DNA reads TGTGCCAGCAGCCGGGGGGCGAACACCGGGGAGCTGTTTTTT. Protein: CASSRGANTGELFF. Drawing the rest from reference TRBV7-3 and TRBJ2-2, the complete variable domain is GAGVSQTPSNKVTEKGKYVELRCDPISGHTALYWYRQSLGQGPEFLIYFQGTGAADDSGLPNDRFFAVRPEGSVSTLKIQRTERGDSAVYLCASSRGANTGELFFGEGSRLTVL.